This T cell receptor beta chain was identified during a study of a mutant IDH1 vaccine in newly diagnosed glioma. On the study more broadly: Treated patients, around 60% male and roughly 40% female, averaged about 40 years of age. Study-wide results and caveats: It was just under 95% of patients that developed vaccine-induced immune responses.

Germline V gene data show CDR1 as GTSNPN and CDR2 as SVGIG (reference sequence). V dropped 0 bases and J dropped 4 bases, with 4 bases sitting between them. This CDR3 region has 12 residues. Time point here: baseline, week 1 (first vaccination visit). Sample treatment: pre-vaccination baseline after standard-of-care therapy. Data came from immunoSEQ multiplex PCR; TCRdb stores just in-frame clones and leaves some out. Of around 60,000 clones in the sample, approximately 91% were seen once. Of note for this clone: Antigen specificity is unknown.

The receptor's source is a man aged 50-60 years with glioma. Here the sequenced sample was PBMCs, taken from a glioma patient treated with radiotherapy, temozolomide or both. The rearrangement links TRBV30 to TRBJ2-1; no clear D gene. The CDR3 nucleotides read TGTGCCTGGAGTGTAGATTACAATGAGCAGTTCTTC. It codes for CAWSVDYNEQFF.